This T cell receptor beta chain was observed in a study of blood T cell repertoires in COVID-19. V shed 0 bases and J shed 8 bases, with 17 bases lying between them. The CDR3 runs to 15 residues. Germline values: CDR1 SGDLS, CDR2 YYNGEE. Comment on this clone: This CDR3 is also generated by other DNA sequences in the sample.

Data came from immunoSEQ multiplex PCR; TCRdb stores just in-frame clones and leaves some out. The top ten clones hold roughly 7.1% of a sample with approximately 190,000 clones, 82% of them seen once. The chain carries TRBV9 and TRBJ1-2; TRBD1 is a possible D gene (6 bases). This receptor was identified in a woman aged 55-69 years with COVID-19, enrolled during active disease. The sequenced material came from peripheral blood. This chain's CDR3 is CASSVALGGAGGYTF. CDR3 coding DNA: TGTGCCAGCAGCGTAGCTTTAGGGGGGGCTGGCGGCTACACCTTC. The complete variable domain, with remaining parts taken from reference TRBV9 and TRBJ1-2, reads DSGVTQTPKHLITATGQRVTLRCSPRSGDLSVYWYQQSLDQGLQFLIQYYNGEERAKGNILERFSAQQFPDLHSELNLSSLELGDSALYFCASSVALGGAGGYTFGSGTRLTVV.